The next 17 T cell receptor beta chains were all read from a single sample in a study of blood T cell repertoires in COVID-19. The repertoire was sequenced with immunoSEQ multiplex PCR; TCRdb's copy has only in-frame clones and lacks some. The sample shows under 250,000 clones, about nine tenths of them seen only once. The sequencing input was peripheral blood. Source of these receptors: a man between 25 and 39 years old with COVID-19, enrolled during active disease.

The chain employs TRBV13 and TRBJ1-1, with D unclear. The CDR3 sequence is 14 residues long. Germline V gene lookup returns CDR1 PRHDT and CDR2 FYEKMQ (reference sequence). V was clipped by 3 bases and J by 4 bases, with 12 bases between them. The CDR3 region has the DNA TGTGCCAGCAGCTTGCGGGAGCTTGGCACTGAAGCTTTCTTT. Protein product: CASSLRELGTEAFF.

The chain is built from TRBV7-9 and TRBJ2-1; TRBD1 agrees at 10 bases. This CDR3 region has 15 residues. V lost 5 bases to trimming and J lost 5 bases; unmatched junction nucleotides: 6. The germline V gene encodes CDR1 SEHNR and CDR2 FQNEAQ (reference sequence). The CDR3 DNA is TGTGCCAGCAGCCTGAGGGACAGGGGTAACAATGAGCAGTTCTTC. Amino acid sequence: CASSLRDRGNNEQFF.

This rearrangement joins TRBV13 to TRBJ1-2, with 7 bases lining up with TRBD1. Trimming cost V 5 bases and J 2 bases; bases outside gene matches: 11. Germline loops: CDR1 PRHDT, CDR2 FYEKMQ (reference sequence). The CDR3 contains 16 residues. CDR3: CASSLMGTEYNYGYTF. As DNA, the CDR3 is TGTGCCAGCAGCCTAATGGGGACAGAGTACAACTATGGCTACACCTTC.

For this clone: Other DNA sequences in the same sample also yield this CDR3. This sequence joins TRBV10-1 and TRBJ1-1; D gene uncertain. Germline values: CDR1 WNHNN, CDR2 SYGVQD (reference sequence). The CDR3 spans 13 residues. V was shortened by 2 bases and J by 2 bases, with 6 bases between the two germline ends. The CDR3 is CASSEHRNTEAFF. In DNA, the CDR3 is TGCGCCAGCAGTGAGCACAGAAACACTGAAGCTTTCTTT.

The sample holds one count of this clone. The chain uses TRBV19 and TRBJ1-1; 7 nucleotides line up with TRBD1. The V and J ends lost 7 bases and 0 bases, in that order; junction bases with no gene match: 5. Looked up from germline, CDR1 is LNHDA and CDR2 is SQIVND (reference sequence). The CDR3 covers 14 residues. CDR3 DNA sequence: TGTGCCAGTACTATGACAGGGCTGAACACTGAAGCTTTCTTT. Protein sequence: CASTMTGLNTEAFF.

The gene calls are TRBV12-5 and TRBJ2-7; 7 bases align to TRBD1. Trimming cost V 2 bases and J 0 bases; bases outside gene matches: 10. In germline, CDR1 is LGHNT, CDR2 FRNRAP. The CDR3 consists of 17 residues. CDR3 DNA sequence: TGTGCTAGTGGTTTGAACCGAGAGGGGGCAAGCTCCTACGAGCAGTACTTC. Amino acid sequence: CASGLNREGASSYEQYF.

The CDR3: CASSPRQGSTEAFF. The CDR3 coding sequence is TGTGCCAGCAGCCCCCGACAGGGATCCACTGAAGCTTTCTTT. This chain connects TRBV5-4 to TRBJ1-1; TRBD1 aligns across 7 bases. V lost 4 bases to trimming and J lost 4 bases; unmatched junction nucleotides: 7. Germline CDR1 is SGHNT and CDR2 is YYREEE (reference sequence). The CDR3 covers 14 residues.

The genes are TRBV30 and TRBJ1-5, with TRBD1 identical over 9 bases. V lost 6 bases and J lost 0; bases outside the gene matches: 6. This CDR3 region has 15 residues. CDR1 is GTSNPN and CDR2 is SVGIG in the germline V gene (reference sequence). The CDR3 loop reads CACRTGAYSNQPQHF. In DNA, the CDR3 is TGTGCCTGCCGGACAGGGGCTTATAGCAATCAGCCCCAGCATTTT.

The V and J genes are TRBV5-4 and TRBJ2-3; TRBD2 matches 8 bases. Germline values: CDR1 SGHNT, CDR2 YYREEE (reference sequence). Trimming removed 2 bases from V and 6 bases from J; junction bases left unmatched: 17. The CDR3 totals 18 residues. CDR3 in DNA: TGTGCCAGCAGCTTTCTCGGCAGCGGGGGTAGCGGCGGTGATACGCAGTATTTT. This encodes CASSFLGSGGSGGDTQYF. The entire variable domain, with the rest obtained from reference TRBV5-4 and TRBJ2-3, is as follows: ETGVTQSPTHLIKTRGQQVTLRCSSQSGHNTVSWYQQALGQGPQFIFQYYREEENGRGNFPPRFSGLQFPNYSSELNVNALELDDSALYLCASSFLGSGGSGGDTQYFGPGTRLTVL.

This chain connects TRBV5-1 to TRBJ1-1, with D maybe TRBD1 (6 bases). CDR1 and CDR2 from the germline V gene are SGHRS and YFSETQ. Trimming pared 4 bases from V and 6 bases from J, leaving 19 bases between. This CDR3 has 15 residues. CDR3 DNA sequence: TGCGCCAGCAGCCCCCGAGGGGGACGGAGTCCTGAAGCTTTCTTT. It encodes CASSPRGGRSPEAFF.

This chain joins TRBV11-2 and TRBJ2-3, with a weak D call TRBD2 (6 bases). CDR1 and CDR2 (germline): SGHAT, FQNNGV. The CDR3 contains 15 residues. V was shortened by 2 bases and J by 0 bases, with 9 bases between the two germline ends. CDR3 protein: CASSLNAGSTDTQYF. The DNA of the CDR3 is TGTGCCAGCAGCTTAAATGCGGGGAGCACAGATACGCAGTATTTT.

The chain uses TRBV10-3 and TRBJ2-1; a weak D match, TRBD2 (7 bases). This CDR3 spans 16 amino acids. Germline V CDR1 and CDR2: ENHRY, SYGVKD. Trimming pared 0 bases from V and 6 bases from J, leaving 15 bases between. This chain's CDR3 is CAISESVGGGGNEQFF. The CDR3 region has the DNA TGTGCCATCAGTGAGTCGGTCGGGGGAGGGGGCAATGAGCAGTTCTTC.

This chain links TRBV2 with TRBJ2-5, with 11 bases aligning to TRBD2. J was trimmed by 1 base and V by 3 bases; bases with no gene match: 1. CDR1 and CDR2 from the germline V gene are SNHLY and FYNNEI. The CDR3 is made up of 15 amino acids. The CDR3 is CASSDGTSGQETQYF. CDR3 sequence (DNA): TGTGCCAGCAGTGATGGGACTAGCGGCCAAGAGACCCAGTACTTC. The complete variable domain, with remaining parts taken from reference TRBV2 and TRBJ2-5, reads EPEVTQTPSHQVTQMGQEVILRCVPISNHLYFYWYRQILGQKVEFLVSFYNNEISEKSEIFDDQFSVERPDGSNFTLKIRSTKLEDSAMYFCASSDGTSGQETQYFGPGTRLLVL.

As DNA, the CDR3 is TGTGCCAGCAGTCCCGCCAGGAGACAGGGTTTGTTACCCCTCCACTTT. Protein: CASSPARRQGLLPLHF. The chain combines TRBV25-1 with TRBJ1-6; 7 bases map to TRBD1. The CDR3 length is 16 residues. Germline V CDR1 and CDR2: MGHDK, SYGVNS. J was trimmed by 12 bases and V by 5 bases; bases with no gene match: 16. Looking up the rest from reference TRBV25-1 and TRBJ1-6 gives the full variable domain: EADIYQTPRYLVIGTGKKITLECSQTMGHDKMYWYQQDPGMELHLIHYSYGVNSTEKGDLSSESTVSRIRTEHFPLTLESARPSHTSQYLCASSPARRQGLLPLHFGNGTRLTVT.

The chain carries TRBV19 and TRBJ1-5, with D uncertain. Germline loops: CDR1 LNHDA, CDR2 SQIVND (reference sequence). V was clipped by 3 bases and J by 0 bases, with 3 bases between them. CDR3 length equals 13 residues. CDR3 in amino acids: CASSISSNQPQHF. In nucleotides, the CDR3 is TGTGCCAGTAGTATCAGTAGCAATCAGCCCCAGCATTTT. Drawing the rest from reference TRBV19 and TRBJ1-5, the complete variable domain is DGGITQSPKYLFRKEGQNVTLSCEQNLNHDAMYWYRQDPGQGLRLIYYSQIVNDFQKGDIAEGYSVSREKKESFPLTVTSAQKNPTAFYLCASSISSNQPQHFGDGTRLSIL.

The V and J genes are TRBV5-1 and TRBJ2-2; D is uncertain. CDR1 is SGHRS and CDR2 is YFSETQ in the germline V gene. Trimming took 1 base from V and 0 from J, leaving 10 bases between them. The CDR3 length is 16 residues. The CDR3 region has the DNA TGCGCCAGCAGCTTGCGGCAGGTCGCGAACACCGGGGAGCTGTTTTTT. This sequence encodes CASSLRQVANTGELFF.

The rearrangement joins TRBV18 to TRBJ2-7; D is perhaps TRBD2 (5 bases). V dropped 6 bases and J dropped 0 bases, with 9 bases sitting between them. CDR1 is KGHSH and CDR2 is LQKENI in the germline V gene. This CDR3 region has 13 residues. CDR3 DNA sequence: TGTGCCAGCTCGGTGGGGAGCTCCTACGAGCAGTACTTC. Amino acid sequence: CASSVGSSYEQYF.